This entry lists 18 T cell receptor beta chains sequenced from one sample in a study of blood T cell repertoires in COVID-19. Profiling relied on immunoSEQ multiplex PCR, and the TCRdb table lists in-frame clones only, not all of them. The repertoire holds 250,000 or so clones, with over 80% as singletons. The sequenced sample consisted of PBMCs or T cells enriched from blood (not recorded which). The receptors were sampled from a woman in her thirties or forties who had been exposed to COVID-19.

DNA of the CDR3: TGCAGCGTTGAGAAGGGGAGGGGCACAGATACGCAGTATTTT. Translation gives CSVEKGRGTDTQYF. V gene TRBV29-1 combines with J gene TRBJ2-3; 7 bases fit TRBD2. The CDR3 runs to 14 residues. Germline-derived CDR1 and CDR2 are SQVTM and ANQGSEA. Trimming took 3 bases from V and 1 from J; bases not matched to a gene: 4.

This sequence joins TRBV7-3 and TRBJ2-3; TRBD1 matches 9 bases. Germline V gives CDR1 SGHTA, CDR2 FQGTGA. This CDR3 spans 15 amino acids. V was pared by 2 bases and J by 2 bases, with 2 bases of the junction left unmatched. CDR3 DNA sequence: TGTGCCAGCAGCTTAGGACAGGGGCACACAGATACGCAGTATTTT. Protein sequence: CASSLGQGHTDTQYF.

The J gene is TRBJ2-3, the V gene TRBV6-4; possibly TRBD2 for D (5 bases). Germline V CDR1 and CDR2: MRHNA, SNTAGT. With 3 bases removed from V and 6 bases from J, the gap between germline ends came to 10 bases. The CDR3 has 13 amino acids. In DNA form, the CDR3 reads TGTGCCAGCAGTGAACAGAGGGATGATACGCAGTATTTT. This codes for CASSEQRDDTQYF.

This clone occurred a few times. In the same sample, other DNA sequences code for this CDR3. The chain couples TRBV7-3 to TRBJ2-1, with a tentative D call TRBD2 (5 bases). The CDR3 is 13 amino acids. Trimming pared 2 bases from V and 5 bases from J, leaving 7 bases between. Germline loops: CDR1 SGHTA, CDR2 FQGTGA. CDR3 protein: CASSLSEDNEQFF. Here the CDR3 DNA reads TGTGCCAGCAGCTTATCGGAGGACAATGAGCAGTTCTTC.

The rearrangement joins TRBV4-2 to TRBJ2-2; TRBD2 matches 14 bases. The CDR3 has 17 residues. Germline V gene data show CDR1 as LGHNA and CDR2 as YNFKEQ. V lost 1 base to trimming and J lost 6 bases; unmatched junction nucleotides: 4. CDR3 protein: CASSQGLAGGPPGELFF. The CDR3 nucleotides are TGTGCCAGCAGCCAAGGACTAGCGGGGGGGCCTCCCGGGGAGCTGTTTTTT.

The chain employs TRBV5-8 and TRBJ2-3; D is possibly TRBD2 (6 bases). Trimming removed 4 bases from V and 3 bases from J, with 15 bases in between. The CDR3 length is 15 residues. Germline assignment: CDR1 SGHTS and CDR2 YDEGEE. CDR3 DNA: TGTGCCAGCAGCCCCGAACTAGCAGGGACAGATACGCAGTATTTT. Its protein product is CASSPELAGTDTQYF.

The J gene is TRBJ1-6, the V gene TRBV7-8; weak D call: TRBD1 (5 bases). The CDR3 totals 14 residues. In germline, CDR1 is SGHVS, CDR2 FQNEAQ. V dropped 4 bases and J dropped 5 bases, with 9 bases sitting between them. The CDR3 DNA follows: TGTGCCAGCAGCTCGACAGTAAATAATTCACCCCTCCACTTT. Translation: CASSSTVNNSPLHF.

Notes on this clone: Relative to the germline gene, one junction end is altered; a read error may explain this. The gene calls are TRBV5-1 and TRBJ1-1, with 9 positions matching TRBD1. This CDR3 spans 17 amino acids. The germline V gene encodes CDR1 SGHRS and CDR2 YFSETQ. The CDR3 region is CASSTHLQGAMNTEAFF. The CDR3 DNA reads TGTGCCAGCAGTACCCACCTACAGGGGGCCATGAACACTGAAGCTTTCTTT.

The chain is built from TRBV11-3 and TRBJ2-3; D unresolved. Germline CDR1 reads SGHNT; CDR2 reads YENEEA. The CDR3 is made up of 13 amino acids. Deletions cut 4 bases from V and 4 bases from J, with 9 bases between. CDR3 region: CASSSPYADTQYF. CDR3 sequence (DNA): TGTGCCAGCAGCTCCCCCTATGCAGATACGCAGTATTTT.

This clone was observed a single time. The chain couples TRBV28 to TRBJ1-5, with D possibly TRBD1 on 5 matching bases. With 5 bases removed from V and 5 bases from J, the gap between germline ends came to 16 bases. This CDR3 is built from 15 residues. Germline loops: CDR1 MDHEN, CDR2 SYDVKM. In nucleotides, the CDR3 is TGTGCCAGCAGTCTCGGGCAGGGTTTCGATCAGCCCCAGCATTTT. Its translation: CASSLGQGFDQPQHF. Full variable domain (remainder filled in from reference TRBV28 and TRBJ1-5): DVKVTQSSRYLVKRTGEKVFLECVQDMDHENMFWYRQDPGLGLRLIYFSYDVKMKEKGDIPEGYSVSREKKERFSLILESASTNQTSMYLCASSLGQGFDQPQHFGDGTRLSIL.

This clone was seen a few times. The chain recombines TRBV11-3 with TRBJ2-2; D is perhaps TRBD2 (6 bases). CDR3 length equals 15 residues. Germline CDR1 reads SGHNT; CDR2 reads YENEEA. V lost 3 bases and J lost 7, with 15 bases in between. The CDR3 DNA follows: TGTGCCAGCAGCTTGATAGCGGAAGAGGGCGGGGAGCTGTTTTTT. Residues: CASSLIAEEGGELFF.

This chain uses TRBV27 with TRBJ1-6, with D possibly being TRBD1 (6 bases). Germline values: CDR1 MNHEY, CDR2 SMNVEV (reference sequence). The germline V and J ends were trimmed by 6 bases and 0 bases, with 15 bases remaining between them. CDR3 size: 17 residues. The CDR3 loop is CASSPQGTSSYNSPLHF. In DNA form, the CDR3 reads TGTGCCAGCAGCCCACAGGGAACGAGCTCCTATAATTCACCCCTCCACTTT.

The rearrangement uses TRBV28 and TRBJ2-1; 11 nucleotides align to TRBD1. This CDR3 is built from 18 residues. V lost 5 bases and J lost 0; bases outside the gene matches: 9. The germline V gene has CDR1 MDHEN and CDR2 SYDVKM. CDR3: CASSPWTGGDSSYNEQFF. The CDR3 region has the DNA TGTGCCAGCAGTCCTTGGACAGGGGGCGACAGCTCCTACAATGAGCAGTTCTTC.

V is TRBV2 and J is TRBJ2-1, with 12 bases lining up with TRBD2. CDR1 and CDR2 (germline): SNHLY, FYNNEI. This CDR3 region has 15 residues. V was pared by 6 bases and J by 8 bases, with 8 bases of the junction left unmatched. The CDR3 loop reads CASSQTGTSGYEQFF. CDR3 coding DNA: TGTGCCAGCAGCCAAACCGGGACTAGCGGGTATGAGCAGTTCTTC.

The table lists this clone with many counts. The rearrangement joins TRBV3-1 (or the pseudogene TRBV3-2) to TRBJ2-2; D is ambiguous. The CDR3 runs 14 residues. The germline V gene has CDR1 LGHDT and CDR2 YNNKEL (reference sequence). V lost 2 bases to trimming and J lost 3 bases, with 7 bases between them. The CDR3 sequence is CASSQLSDTGELFF. CDR3 nucleotide sequence: TGTGCCAGCAGCCAACTCTCGGACACCGGGGAGCTGTTTTTT.

This chain joins TRBV7-3 and TRBJ2-7; D might be TRBD2 (5 bases). Germline assignment: CDR1 SGHTA and CDR2 FQGTGA. The CDR3 extends over 16 amino acids. Trimming shortened V by 1 base and J by 6 bases, and 19 bases separated the two germline ends. The chain's CDR3 is CASSLKVSASLREQYF. The DNA for the CDR3 is TGTGCCAGCAGCTTAAAGGTTAGCGCCTCACTACGCGAGCAGTACTTC.

This chain uses TRBV5-6 with TRBJ1-2, with D tentatively TRBD1 (6 bases). Germline V CDR1 and CDR2: SGHDT, YYEEEE. Trimming shortened V by 4 bases and J by 3 bases, and 10 bases separated the two germline ends. The CDR3 runs 13 residues. CDR3 loop: CASSDDRHYGYTF. CDR3 DNA sequence: TGTGCCAGCAGCGACGACAGGCACTATGGCTACACCTTC.

This clone was observed once. The chain recombines TRBV7-9 with TRBJ1-2, with 9 positions matching TRBD1. V shed 5 bases, J shed 9 bases, and the junction held 10 bases outside the gene matches. Germline lookup yields CDR1 SEHNR and CDR2 FQNEAQ (reference sequence). There are 14 residues in the CDR3. CDR3 DNA sequence: TGTGCCAGCAGCCTGACAGGGGGGAAGTCGAGCTACACCTTC. It is translated as CASSLTGGKSSYTF.